The 17 T cell receptor beta chains below all came from one sample that was sequenced in a study of cytomegalovirus exposure and HLA in healthy donors. The PCR used 60 Vbeta and 13 Jbeta primers. The repertoire was sequenced with immunoSEQ multiplex PCR; TCRdb's copy has only in-frame clones and lacks some. The repertoire holds 130,000 or so clones, with 60% to 85% as singletons. The sequenced sample consisted of PBMCs. All receptors derive from a female donor in good health and CMV-seropositive.

This clone appeared a few times. The chain has TRBV19 and TRBJ1-5; TRBD1 matches 7 bases. The V gene's germline CDR1 is LNHDA and CDR2 SQIVND (reference sequence). CDR3 size: 16 residues. Trimming at V came to 3 bases and at J to 0 bases, leaving 5 bases not matched to a gene. The CDR3 nucleotides read TGTGCCAGTAGTATTGGGGGACAGAATAGCAATCAGCCCCAGCATTTT. Encoded protein: CASSIGGQNSNQPQHF.

The rearrangement links TRBV5-4 to TRBJ2-1; D is perhaps TRBD2 (7 bases). CDR1 SGHNT and CDR2 YYREEE come from the germline V gene (reference sequence). V gave up 2 bases and J gave up 0 bases, with 12 bases separating them. The CDR3 has 16 amino acids. CDR3 protein: CASSFGGPSSYNEQFF. The DNA of the CDR3 is TGTGCCAGCAGCTTCGGGGGGCCCAGCTCCTACAATGAGCAGTTCTTC.

The chain joins TRBV7-2 to TRBJ2-7; 10 nucleotides agree with TRBD1. This CDR3 is 15 amino acids long. Germline V gene sequence: CDR1 SGHTA, CDR2 FQGNSA. The trim removed 3 bases at V and 5 bases at J, leaving 7 bases unmatched. The CDR3 here is CASSFRDRGTHEQYF. DNA for the CDR3: TGTGCCAGCAGCTTCCGGGACAGGGGAACCCACGAGCAGTACTTC.

The chain uses TRBV7-9 and TRBJ1-5, with a tentative D call TRBD1 (6 bases). This CDR3 has 12 amino acids. Trimming pared 1 base from V and 13 bases from J, leaving 11 bases between. Per the germline V gene, CDR1 is SEHNR and CDR2 is FQNEAQ (reference sequence). The DNA of the CDR3 is TGTGCCAGCAGCTTAGTAGGACAGAAACAGCATTTT. This encodes CASSLVGQKQHF.

V gene TRBV5-8 combines with J gene TRBJ1-2; D is undetermined. The CDR3 runs 16 residues. V lost 5 bases to trimming and J lost 2 bases, with 19 bases between them. Germline-derived CDR1 and CDR2 are SGHTS and YDEGEE. This chain's CDR3 is CASRLKRQFGNYGYTF. As DNA, the CDR3 is TGTGCCAGCAGATTAAAGAGGCAGTTTGGGAACTATGGCTACACCTTC.

The chain has TRBV6-1 and TRBJ1-1; unclear D gene. CDR3 size: 13 residues. The germline V and J ends were trimmed by 2 bases and 6 bases, with 10 bases remaining between them. Germline V gene data show CDR1 as MNHNS and CDR2 as SASEGT. The CDR3 loop is CASSESRDAEAFF. The CDR3 nucleotides are TGTGCCAGCAGTGAAAGTCGGGATGCTGAAGCTTTCTTT.

The chain combines TRBV28 with TRBJ1-5; D is unclear. Trimming stripped 6 bases from V and 4 bases from J, with 16 bases between. The CDR3 runs to 15 residues. CDR1 and CDR2 (germline): MDHEN, SYDVKM. In DNA, the CDR3 is TGTGCCAGCAGCTTCTTGGAGAATCGTAATCAGCCCCAGCATTTT. It specifies CASSFLENRNQPQHF.

The V call is TRBV2, the J call TRBJ1-5; D gene unclear. Germline assignment: CDR1 SNHLY and CDR2 FYNNEI. The V end was cut by 1 base, the J end by 6 bases, with 10 bases between. CDR3 length equals 14 residues. The CDR3 region is CASSEGGEGQPQHF. In DNA form, the CDR3 reads TGTGCCAGCAGTGAAGGGGGAGAGGGTCAGCCCCAGCATTTT.

The V call is TRBV19, the J call TRBJ1-1; possibly TRBD1 for D (6 bases). CDR3 length equals 15 residues. Trimming took off 1 base at V and 4 bases at J, with 13 bases between the two ends. Germline V gene data show CDR1 as LNHDA and CDR2 as SQIVND (reference sequence). As DNA, the CDR3 is TGTGCCAGTAGTATAGGTCAACAGGGTTCCACTGAAGCTTTCTTT. This translates into CASSIGQQGSTEAFF.

V and J are TRBV28 and TRBJ1-2; 8 bases agree with TRBD1. Germline assignment: CDR1 MDHEN and CDR2 SYDVKM. After removal of 6 bases from V and 1 base from J, the junction contained 10 bases not matched to a gene. The length of the CDR3 is 16 residues. The CDR3 DNA follows: TGTGCCAGCAGACCCCCGGGACAGGACCTTAACTATGGCTACACCTTC. Translating it yields CASRPPGQDLNYGYTF.

V usage is TRBV27 and J usage is TRBJ2-3; 7 bases map to TRBD1. The CDR3 has 16 residues. V dropped 3 bases and J dropped 2; count of bases not matched to a gene: 8. The germline V gene has CDR1 MNHEY and CDR2 SMNVEV (reference sequence). This chain's CDR3 is CASSLGQNRNTDTQYF. Here the CDR3 DNA reads TGTGCCAGCAGTTTGGGACAGAATAGAAACACAGATACGCAGTATTTT.

This clone was observed a few times. This chain links TRBV6-4 with TRBJ1-5; D may be TRBD1 (5 bases). Germline assignment: CDR1 MRHNA and CDR2 SNTAGT. The CDR3 totals 16 residues. Trimming cost V 4 bases and J 5 bases, with 18 bases left between them. CDR3 in DNA: TGTGCCAGCAGTGCCCCAGCGGGGCCGCCCTATCAGCCCCAGCATTTT. It codes for CASSAPAGPPYQPQHF.

V is TRBV7-2 and J is TRBJ2-1; the D gene is possibly TRBD2 (6 bases). Germline values: CDR1 SGHTA, CDR2 FQGNSA. V was pared by 3 bases and J by 4 bases, with 13 bases between. The CDR3 runs to 15 residues. The CDR3 nucleotides read TGTGCCAGCAGCTTTAGTGGGGACTGGTACAATGAGCAGTTCTTC. It codes for CASSFSGDWYNEQFF.

This chain links TRBV9 with TRBJ1-5; D remains unclear. The germline gives CDR1 SGDLS, CDR2 YYNGEE. Trimming stripped 3 bases from V and 4 bases from J, with 8 bases between. The CDR3 sequence is 13 residues long. In nucleotides, the CDR3 is TGTGCCAGCAGCGGGGCAGAGAATCAGCCCCAGCATTTT. Protein sequence: CASSGAENQPQHF.

In DNA form, the CDR3 reads TGTGCCAGCAGCCGACAGGGGAGCTCCTACAATGAGCAGTTCTTC. Translating it yields CASSRQGSSYNEQFF. The chain has TRBV7-2 and TRBJ2-1, with TRBD1 identical over 8 bases. Germline lookup yields CDR1 SGHTA and CDR2 FQGNSA. This CDR3 has 15 residues. Trimming at V came to 5 bases and at J to 0 bases, leaving 3 bases not matched to a gene.

The chain employs TRBV5-1 and TRBJ2-3, with 13 bases lining up with TRBD2. V shed 3 bases and J 4 bases; nucleotides not matched to a gene: 8. Germline CDR1 is SGHRS and CDR2 is YFSETQ. The CDR3 contains 17 residues. The CDR3 spells CASSSGRTSGSADTQYF. CDR3 sequence (DNA): TGCGCCAGCAGCTCCGGGCGGACTAGCGGGAGCGCAGATACGCAGTATTTT.

The V and J genes are TRBV6-5 and TRBJ1-5; D ambiguous. V shed 6 bases and J shed 0 bases, with 12 bases lying between them. The germline V gene encodes CDR1 MNHEY and CDR2 SVGAGI. The CDR3 sequence is 15 residues long. The CDR3 reads CASSPSIDSNQPQHF. CDR3 bases: TGTGCCAGCAGCCCGTCTATCGATAGCAATCAGCCCCAGCATTTT.